The 26 T cell receptor beta chains below were found in one sample sequenced in a study of cytomegalovirus exposure and HLA in healthy donors. The PCR made use of 60 Vbeta and 13 Jbeta primers. Produced via immunoSEQ multiplex PCR; TCRdb's table is partial and in-frame only. The table lists more than 130,000 clones, about three quarters of them singletons. Sequenced sample: PBMCs. Every receptor here comes from a middle-aged man in good health and CMV-seropositive.

On this clone: Other DNA sequences in the same sample also yield this CDR3. The rearrangement joins TRBV7-2 to TRBJ2-2; 9 bases are shared with TRBD2. This CDR3 is 15 amino acids long. Losses at the gene ends were 3 bases for V and 1 base for J; bases not matched to a gene: 0. Germline lookup yields CDR1 SGHTA and CDR2 FQGNSA. This chain's CDR3 is CASSLTSGNTGELFF. For the CDR3, the DNA is TGTGCCAGCAGCTTGACTAGCGGGAACACCGGGGAGCTGTTTTTT.

V and J are TRBV6-5 and TRBJ1-1; 9 bases are a match to TRBD1. Germline V lookup: CDR1 MNHEY, CDR2 SVGAGI. V lost 5 bases and J lost 11; bases outside the gene matches: 9. This CDR3 contains 13 residues. CDR3 residues: CASSPGDRVSAFF. The CDR3 nucleotides read TGTGCCAGCAGTCCCGGGGACAGGGTATCCGCTTTCTTT.

J is TRBJ1-1 and V is TRBV7-2; D gene unclear. Trimming cost V 10 bases and J 6 bases, with 18 bases left between them. Germline V gene data show CDR1 as SGHTA and CDR2 as FQGNSA. This CDR3 contains 13 residues. Here the CDR3 DNA reads TGTGCCAACTCGCCCGTAGCGGCCGCTGAAGCTTTCTTT. Its protein is CANSPVAAAEAFF.

V gene TRBV29-1 combines with J gene TRBJ1-1; 9 bases map to TRBD1. Trimming at V came to 7 bases and at J to 2 bases, leaving 8 bases not matched to a gene. CDR1 is SQVTM and CDR2 is ANQGSEA in the germline V gene. The CDR3 has 14 amino acids. The CDR3 nucleotides are TGCAGCGCTGGACCGGGACAGGGAAACACTGAAGCTTTCTTT. This gives the protein CSAGPGQGNTEAFF.

This clone was picked up one time. Mismatch with germline at one junction end may stem from a read error. The gene calls are TRBV7-7 and TRBJ2-7; 7 bases agree with TRBD1. Germline V lookup: CDR1 SSHAT, CDR2 FNYEAQ (reference sequence). The CDR3 has 15 residues. CDR3 protein: CASSLARDSHYEQYF. The CDR3 coding sequence is TGTGCTAGCAGCTTAGCCCGGGACAGTCACTACGAGCAGTACTTC.

The chain uses TRBV5-1 and TRBJ2-5, with 8 bases matching TRBD1. After removal of 1 base from V and 5 bases from J, the junction contained 4 bases not matched to a gene. Germline V CDR1 and CDR2: SGHRS, YFSETQ. This CDR3 spans 14 amino acids. CDR3 in DNA: TGCGCCAGCAGCTTGCCCCAGGGGGCGGAGACCCAGTACTTC. It specifies CASSLPQGAETQYF.

Comment on this clone: Within the sample, other DNA sequences also encode this same CDR3. The rearrangement links TRBV5-8 to TRBJ2-1; 8 bases are shared with TRBD2. The CDR3 has 15 amino acids. Germline assignment: CDR1 SGHTS and CDR2 YDEGEE. Trimming at V came to 2 bases and at J to 3 bases, leaving 4 bases not matched to a gene. CDR3 residues: CASSFSGAGYNEQFF. CDR3 nucleotide sequence: TGTGCCAGCAGCTTTAGCGGGGCCGGCTACAATGAGCAGTTCTTC.

The genes are TRBV19 and TRBJ2-7, with a possible D match to TRBD2 (6 bases). This CDR3 comprises 14 residues. Germline V lookup: CDR1 LNHDA, CDR2 SQIVND (reference sequence). The V gene lost 3 bases and the J gene lost 5 bases, with 14 bases spanning the gap. CDR3 nucleotide sequence: TGTGCCAGTAGTATTGACGGGAGTCCCCACGAGCAGTACTTC. Protein: CASSIDGSPHEQYF.

The chain couples TRBV30 to TRBJ2-5; D gene unclear. The CDR3 totals 11 residues. Trimming pared 1 base from V and 3 bases from J, leaving 3 bases between. Germline V lookup: CDR1 GTSNPN, CDR2 SVGIG (reference sequence). The DNA for the CDR3 is TGTGCCTGGAGTGGTAAAGAGACCCAGTACTTC. Encoded protein: CAWSGKETQYF.

This chain connects TRBV28 to TRBJ1-4, with TRBD1 matching over 12 bases. V lost 2 bases, J lost 8 bases, and 3 bases stayed unmatched. Germline V gene data show CDR1 as MDHEN and CDR2 as SYDVKM. This CDR3 contains 15 residues. CDR3 residues: CASSLLGTGGEKLFF. DNA for the CDR3: TGTGCCAGCAGTTTACTCGGGACAGGGGGCGAAAAACTGTTTTTT. The full variable domain, in which reference TRBV28 and TRBJ1-4 provide the parts outside the CDR3, is DVKVTQSSRYLVKRTGEKVFLECVQDMDHENMFWYRQDPGLGLRLIYFSYDVKMKEKGDIPEGYSVSREKKERFSLILESASTNQTSMYLCASSLLGTGGEKLFFGSGTQLSVL.

The chain carries TRBV28 and TRBJ2-2, with D perhaps TRBD1 (6 bases). This CDR3 region has 17 residues. Germline V gene sequence: CDR1 MDHEN, CDR2 SYDVKM. Trimming removed 4 bases from V and 4 bases from J, with 19 bases in between. The CDR3 DNA sequence: TGTGCCAGCAGTTCCCCTCAGGGGTCTCAGGGCACCGGGGAGCTGTTTTTT. Its translation: CASSSPQGSQGTGELFF.

V and J are TRBV13 and TRBJ2-7; 7 nucleotides agree with TRBD1. The V segment lost 5 bases and the J segment 1 base; nucleotides outside the gene matches: 8. This CDR3 is 15 amino acids long. Germline V gene lookup returns CDR1 PRHDT and CDR2 FYEKMQ (reference sequence). For the CDR3, the DNA is TGTGCCAGCAGCCCAGGGGGTTCCCCTTCCTACGAGCAGTACTTC. Translating gives CASSPGGSPSYEQYF.

The chain carries TRBV10-3 and TRBJ2-5; 7 bases line up with TRBD1. TRBJ2-7 matches the DNA end more closely, so the J call is doubtful. This CDR3 is 13 amino acids long. Germline V gene data show CDR1 as ENHRY and CDR2 as SYGVKD. CDR3 protein: CAIGDSPSYEQYF. The DNA of the CDR3 is TGTGCCATCGGGGACAGTCCCTCCTACGAGCAGTACTTC.

The V gene is TRBV7-2, the J gene TRBJ2-5, with 15 bases aligning to TRBD2. The CDR3 loop spans 18 amino acids. V gave up 6 bases and J gave up 2 bases; unmatched junction bases: 10. Germline V gives CDR1 SGHTA, CDR2 FQGNSA. The chain's CDR3 is CASSHPGLAGGGQETQYF. CDR3 DNA: TGTGCCAGCAGTCATCCGGGACTAGCGGGAGGCGGACAAGAGACCCAGTACTTC.

The V call is TRBV28, the J call TRBJ2-1; TRBD2 aligns across 7 bases. The CDR3 extends over 12 amino acids. Germline trimming cut 7 bases from V and 14 bases from J; bases unmatched to any gene: 11. The germline CDR1 and CDR2 sequences are MDHEN and SYDVKM. The CDR3 region is CASTTGGGVKFF. The CDR3 DNA sequence: TGTGCCAGCACCACAGGCGGGGGTGTTAAGTTCTTC.

For the CDR3, the DNA is TGTGCCAGCAGCCTCGACTACCCGGCCCCCACAGATACGCAGTATTTT. This sequence encodes CASSLDYPAPTDTQYF. V is TRBV5-4 and J is TRBJ2-3; D possibly corresponds to TRBD2 (5 bases). Germline V gene sequence: CDR1 SGHNT, CDR2 YYREEE (reference sequence). CDR3 length: 16 amino acids. V lost 4 bases, J lost 2 bases, and 17 bases lay in between.

This clone occurred a few times. J is TRBJ1-4 and V is TRBV19; D unclear. Trimming removed 4 bases at V and 0 bases at J, with 12 bases between. The V gene's germline CDR1 is LNHDA and CDR2 SQIVND (reference sequence). This CDR3 spans 16 amino acids. This chain's CDR3 is CASSTSGGTTNEKLFF. In nucleotides, the CDR3 is TGTGCCAGTAGTACCTCTGGAGGGACAACTAATGAAAAACTGTTTTTT.

In regard to this clone: A far larger clone differs by one base, so this is likely a read error. V gene TRBV13 combines with J gene TRBJ2-1; TRBD2 agrees at 14 bases. The CDR3 is 17 amino acids. From germline, CDR1 is PRHDT and CDR2 FYEKMQ (reference sequence). CDR3: CASSETSGRASYNDQFF. As DNA, the CDR3 is TGTGCCAGCAGCGAGACTAGCGGGAGGGCATCCTACAATGACCAGTTCTTC.

This clone has a handful of counts. The J gene is TRBJ1-1, the V gene TRBV5-6; tentatively, D is TRBD1 (5 bases). Germline assignment: CDR1 SGHDT and CDR2 YYEEEE. V dropped 0 bases and J dropped 6 bases, with 9 bases sitting between them. There are 13 residues in the CDR3. The CDR3 loop reads CASSLAGKSEAFF. CDR3 nucleotide sequence: TGTGCCAGCAGCTTGGCAGGGAAGTCTGAAGCTTTCTTT.

V gene TRBV30 combines with J gene TRBJ2-5; 7 positions match TRBD2. The DNA end favors TRBJ2-7, so the J call may be wrong. Germline V CDR1 and CDR2: GTSNPN, SVGIG (reference sequence). The CDR3 spans 13 residues. CDR3 nucleotides: TGTGCCTGGACTGGGGGGAGGGCCTACGAGCAGTACTTC. It specifies CAWTGGRAYEQYF.

In its sample, this clone was seen once. The chain joins TRBV19 to TRBJ1-5; D may be TRBD1 (5 bases). CDR1 is LNHDA and CDR2 is SQIVND in the germline V gene (reference sequence). The CDR3 runs to 15 residues. The V end was cut by 3 bases, the J end by 2 bases, with 11 bases between. The CDR3 DNA reads as TGTGCCAGTAGTATCGGGGGTACCCGCAATCAGCCCCAGCATTTT. Its protein is CASSIGGTRNQPQHF.

This clone was counted a few times. The genes are TRBV9 and TRBJ1-3; perhaps TRBD1 as D (5 bases). The germline V gene encodes CDR1 SGDLS and CDR2 YYNGEE. Trimming took 4 bases from V and 2 from J, leaving 16 bases between them. The CDR3 is 16 residues long. Here the CDR3 reads CASSLSGGETGNTIYF. CDR3 DNA: TGTGCCAGCAGCCTGAGTGGGGGGGAGACTGGAAACACCATATATTTT. Drawing the rest from reference TRBV9 and TRBJ1-3, the complete variable domain is DSGVTQTPKHLITATGQRVTLRCSPRSGDLSVYWYQQSLDQGLQFLIQYYNGEERAKGNILERFSAQQFPDLHSELNLSSLELGDSALYFCASSLSGGETGNTIYFGEGSWLTVV.

The chain couples TRBV29-1 to TRBJ1-2; D call uncertain. CDR3 size: 13 residues. Germline V lookup: CDR1 SQVTM, CDR2 ANQGSEA. The V and J ends lost 0 bases and 6 bases respectively, with 11 bases between them. The CDR3 nucleotides are TGCAGCGTTGAAGATGTTATCCAGGATGGCTACACCTTC. This codes for CSVEDVIQDGYTF. Based on the CDR3 plus reference TRBV29-1 and TRBJ1-2, the full variable domain is SAVISQKPSRDICQRGTSLTIQCQVDSQVTMMFWYRQQPGQSLTLIATANQGSEATYESGFVIDKFPISRPNLTFSTLTVSNMSPEDSSIYLCSVEDVIQDGYTFGSGTRLTVV.

The chain couples TRBV28 to TRBJ2-5; 9 bases fit TRBD1. The CDR3 consists of 16 residues. V lost 4 bases and J lost 5; bases outside the gene matches: 11. Germline V gene sequence: CDR1 MDHEN, CDR2 SYDVKM. CDR3 amino acids: CASSSYTGGFGETQYF. In DNA form, the CDR3 reads TGTGCCAGCAGTTCGTATACAGGGGGCTTTGGGGAGACCCAGTACTTC.

This clone came up once. The chain couples TRBV5-1 to TRBJ2-1; 8 nucleotides match TRBD1. The CDR3 consists of 17 residues. Unmatched junction bases numbered 10, after V lost 5 bases and J lost 0 bases. The germline CDR1 and CDR2 sequences are SGHRS and YFSETQ. Here the CDR3 reads CASSPQGALGSYNEQFF. CDR3 coding DNA: TGCGCCAGCAGTCCTCAGGGGGCCCTGGGCTCCTACAATGAGCAGTTCTTC.

The chain combines TRBV4-1 with TRBJ1-4; perhaps TRBD1 as D (6 bases). Trimming stripped 2 bases from V and 8 bases from J, with 24 bases between. This CDR3 contains 18 residues. CDR1 MGHRA and CDR2 YSYEKL come from the germline V gene. Here the CDR3 DNA reads TGCGCCAGCAGCCAACGGGACGGTCAGGGGCTGATAAAGGAAAAACTGTTTTTT. The encoded protein is CASSQRDGQGLIKEKLFF.